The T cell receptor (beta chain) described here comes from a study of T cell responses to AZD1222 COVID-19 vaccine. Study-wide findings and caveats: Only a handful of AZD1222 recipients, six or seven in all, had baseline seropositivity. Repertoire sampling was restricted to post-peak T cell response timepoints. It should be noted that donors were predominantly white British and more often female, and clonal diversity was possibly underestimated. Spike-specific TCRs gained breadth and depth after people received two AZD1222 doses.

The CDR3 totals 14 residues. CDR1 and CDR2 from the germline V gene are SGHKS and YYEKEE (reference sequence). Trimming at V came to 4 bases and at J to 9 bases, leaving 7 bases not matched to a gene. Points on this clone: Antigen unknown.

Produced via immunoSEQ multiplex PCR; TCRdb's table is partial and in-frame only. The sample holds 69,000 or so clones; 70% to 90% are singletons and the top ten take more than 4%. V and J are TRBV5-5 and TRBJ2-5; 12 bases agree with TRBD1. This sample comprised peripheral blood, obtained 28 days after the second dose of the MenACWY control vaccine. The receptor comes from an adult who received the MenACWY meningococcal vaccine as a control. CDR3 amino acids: CASSGTGGGWAQYF. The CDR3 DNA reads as TGTGCCAGCAGCGGGACAGGGGGCGGGTGGGCCCAGTACTTC.